This TCR beta chain was recovered during a study of blood T cell repertoires in COVID-19. Authors' processing steps: Counts of nucleated cells, estimated from reference gene primer amplification, were obtained. Measured with immunoSEQ multiplex PCR; TCRdb has only the in-frame clones, and not every one. That table supplies the V and J calls and clone size; D and trimming were determined from the DNA. The sample includes 490,000 or so clones, approximately 87% of them seen just once. Concerning this clone itself: A junction boundary mismatches the germline segment, possibly from a read error.

The CDR3 is 14 amino acids. Germline-derived CDR1 and CDR2 are SSHAT and FNYEAQ (reference sequence). The sequencing sample was made of PBMCs or T cells enriched from blood (not recorded which). The clonotype was recovered from a woman between 40 and 55 years old who had recovered from COVID-19. The chain joins TRBV7-7 to TRBJ2-5; D is possibly TRBD1 (6 bases). Here the CDR3 reads CASSLGRGSKTQYF. CDR3 in DNA: TGTGCTAGCAGCTTGGGTAGGGGGTCAAAGACCCAGTACTTC.